This T cell receptor beta chain is drawn from a study of blood T cell repertoires in COVID-19. As for the study in general: Collection of acute and convalescent COVID-19 samples took place in the United States, Italy and Spain.

Sequencing used immunoSEQ multiplex PCR; TCRdb keeps in-frame clones, though not all of them. This sample yields approximately 240,000 clones, of which about 88% are seen a single time; 2.1% belongs to the top ten. J gave up 7 bases and V 3 bases, and 11 bases lay outside the gene matches. Germline CDR1 and CDR2: SGHDT and YYEEEE. The CDR3 spans 18 residues. V is TRBV5-6 and J is TRBJ2-1; TRBD2 matches at 15 bases. Sequencing was performed on peripheral blood. This TCR was recovered from a woman aged 40 to 50 who had recovered from COVID-19. CDR3 region: CASSSRTSGGAEMNEQFF. CDR3 DNA: TGTGCCAGCAGCTCACGGACTAGCGGGGGGGCGGAAATGAATGAGCAGTTCTTC.